The 19 T cell receptor beta chains below were found in one sample sequenced in a study of blood T cells in healthy people across ages (dated by TCRdb to about 2015). Libraries were constructed by 5' RACE. TCRdb records Illumina HiSeq 2500 as the sequencer. A second PCR of about 7 to 12 cycles was run with a J-beta primer mix and a sample-barcoded 5' primer. The public reads were reprocessed in TCRdb via fastp at Q25 and MiXCR, keeping in-frame beta chains. Every entry covers one CDR3 protein and lists the most common genes and DNA from its rows. For this sample the table gives 1.5 million to 2 million distinct CDR3 sequences, of which approximately 28% were detected only once. Less than 9.5% of the sample is held by the ten biggest clonotypes. The sequenced material came from blood. These receptor sequences come from a woman under 40 in good health.

The rearrangement links TRBV5-1 to TRBJ2-5; 9 nucleotides match TRBD1. The germline V gene encodes CDR1 SGHRS and CDR2 YFSETQ. V lost 4 bases, J lost 4 bases, and 11 bases stayed unmatched. There are 16 residues in the CDR3. CDR3 loop: CASSTQSGTGRETQYF. CDR3 sequence (DNA): TGCGCCAGCAGCACTCAATCCGGGACAGGGAGAGAGACCCAGTACTTC.

The chain combines TRBV7-3 with TRBJ1-2; 7 positions match TRBD1. The CDR3 spans 14 residues. V lost 5 bases, J lost 3 bases, and 6 bases stayed unmatched. Germline V lookup: CDR1 SGHTA, CDR2 FQGTGA. DNA of the CDR3: TGTGCCAGCAGCAGAGGGGGCAATGACTATGGCTACACCTTC. Its protein is CASSRGGNDYGYTF.

This sequence joins TRBV9 and TRBJ1-1; D gene uncertain. This CDR3 region has 14 residues. Germline V lookup: CDR1 SGDLS, CDR2 YYNGEE. The V end was cut by 0 bases, the J end by 1 base, with 7 bases between. CDR3 residues: CASSVAYRNTEAFF. The CDR3 DNA follows: TGTGCCAGCAGCGTAGCTTACAGGAACACTGAAGCTTTCTTT.

This clonotype was seen a few times. The chain is built from TRBV5-1 and TRBJ1-2; D ambiguous. The V end lost 2 bases, the J end lost 6 bases, and 11 bases lay between the germline ends. Germline V gene data show CDR1 as SGHRS and CDR2 as YFSETQ. This CDR3 has 13 amino acids. CDR3 sequence: CASSFNGMDGYTF. Here the CDR3 DNA reads TGCGCCAGCAGCTTCAATGGGATGGATGGCTACACCTTC.

This clonotype was seen many times. In DNA form, the CDR3 reads TGTGCCAGCAGTTTTCGGGGGTTCGAGACCCAGTACTTC. Amino acid sequence: CASSFRGFETQYF. This chain uses TRBV12-3 or TRBV12-4 with TRBJ2-5; D might be TRBD2 (6 bases). The CDR3 spans 13 residues. Deletions cut 3 bases from V and 5 bases from J, with 10 bases between.

A remark on this clonotype: This may arise from a read error, as a much more abundant clone is one base away. The genes are TRBV29-1 and TRBJ2-1; the D gene could be TRBD1 or TRBD2 (5 bases each). The better agreement between TRBJ2-7 and the DNA end casts doubt on the J call. The CDR3 covers 13 residues. Germline V gene lookup returns CDR1 SQVTM and CDR2 ANQGSEA. The CDR3 sequence: CSAARDHNNEQYF. Written as DNA, the CDR3 is TGCAGCGCCGCACGGGACCACAACAATGAGCAGTACTTC.

This clonotype has a handful of counts. The chain couples TRBV14 to TRBJ2-2, with D perhaps TRBD1 (6 bases). CDR1 and CDR2 (germline): SGHDN, FVKESK. Between the trimmed V and J ends, which lost 4 bases and 5 bases, there was a span of 17 bases. The CDR3 is 16 amino acids. CDR3 loop: CASSPTTGWGTGELFF. The CDR3 DNA sequence: TGTGCCAGCAGCCCGACGACAGGTTGGGGGACCGGGGAGCTGTTTTTT.

This clonotype came up a few times. An end of the junction differs from the germline gene, which may be a read error. This chain connects TRBV4-1 to TRBJ2-1; D is ambiguous. Looked up from germline, CDR1 is MGHRA and CDR2 is YSYEKL. CDR3 length equals 13 residues. CDR3 loop: CASSKDPSGEQFF. In DNA form, the CDR3 reads TGCGCCAGCAGCAAAGACCCCTCTGGAGAGCAGTTCTTC.

The rearrangement links TRBV29-1 to TRBJ1-1; D is unclear. The CDR3 has 11 residues. Germline V gene data show CDR1 as SQVTM and CDR2 as ANQGSEA. V was clipped by 5 bases and J by 1 base, with 5 bases between them. CDR3 nucleotide sequence: TGCAGCGTTAGGAAGAACACTGAAGCTTTCTTT. This gives the protein CSVRKNTEAFF.

In DNA form, the CDR3 reads TGCGCCAGCAGCTTGGGGTTGCTCGGAGATACGCAGTATTTT. Translated, it gives CASSLGLLGDTQYF. This chain uses TRBV5-1 with TRBJ2-3; D call uncertain. The CDR3 is 14 residues long. Trimming cost V 0 bases and J 5 bases, with 10 bases left between them. CDR1 is SGHRS and CDR2 is YFSETQ in the germline V gene.

Concerning this clonotype itself: A read error may account for a junction end that differs from germline. This chain connects TRBV6-2 or TRBV6-3 to TRBJ2-1; 8 nucleotides match TRBD2. The CDR3 runs 19 residues. Per germline, CDR1 MNHEY and CDR2 SVGEGT. In DNA, the CDR3 is TGTGCCCGCAGTTGGAGGACTAGCCGGAATTTACCTTCCTACAATGAGCAGTTCTTC. Its protein is CARSWRTSRNLPSYNEQFF.

The CDR3 loop is CASSLRGHPAETQYF. Here the CDR3 DNA reads TGTGCCAGCAGCTTGAGGGGACACCCTGCAGAGACCCAGTACTTC. This chain connects TRBV11-2 to TRBJ2-5, with D possibly TRBD1 on 6 matching bases. Germline assignment: CDR1 SGHAT and CDR2 FQNNGV. The CDR3 is 15 residues long. V was pared by 3 bases and J by 4 bases, with 15 bases between. The full variable domain, in which reference TRBV11-2 and TRBJ2-5 provide the parts outside the CDR3, is EAGVAQSPRYKIIEKRQSVAFWCNPISGHATLYWYQQILGQGPKLLIQFQNNGVVDDSQLPKDRFSAERLKGVDSTLKIQPAKLEDSAVYLCASSLRGHPAETQYFGPGTRLLVL.

This rearrangement joins TRBV7-9 to TRBJ1-1; perhaps TRBD1 as D (5 bases). The CDR3 extends over 17 amino acids. The germline gives CDR1 SEHNR, CDR2 FQNEAQ (reference sequence). V was clipped by 4 bases and J by 5 bases, with 23 bases between them. Here the CDR3 DNA reads TGTGCCAGCAGCTCCGGGAGGGGCGCAGGAGGGCGAACTGAAGCTTTCTTT. This translates into CASSSGRGAGGRTEAFF.

The genes are TRBV7-9 and TRBJ1-2; the match to TRBD1 covers 7 bases. V lost 4 bases and J lost 8; bases outside the gene matches: 13. This CDR3 has 15 residues. The germline gives CDR1 SEHNR, CDR2 FQNEAQ (reference sequence). CDR3 protein: CASSSWDRYILGYTF. The CDR3 nucleotides are TGTGCCAGCAGCTCGTGGGACAGATATATCTTAGGCTACACCTTC. The entire variable domain, with the rest obtained from reference TRBV7-9 and TRBJ1-2, is as follows: DTGVSQNPRHKITKRGQNVTFRCDPISEHNRLYWYRQTLGQGPEFLTYFQNEAQLEKSRLLSDRFSAERPKGSFSTLEIQRTEQGDSAMYLCASSSWDRYILGYTFGSGTRLTVV.

This clonotype was counted a few times. The chain has TRBV5-1 and TRBJ2-5, with 10 positions matching TRBD2. The length of the CDR3 is 15 residues. V lost 2 bases to trimming and J lost 3 bases; unmatched junction nucleotides: 4. Germline CDR1 SGHRS, CDR2 YFSETQ. CDR3 coding DNA: TGCGCCAGCAGCTTTAACCTAGCGGGGGAAGAGACCCAGTACTTC. Its protein is CASSFNLAGEETQYF.

The chain recombines TRBV10-3 with TRBJ2-5, with TRBD1 as a possible D gene (5 bases). The germline V and J ends were trimmed by 5 bases and 0 bases, with 7 bases remaining between them. Germline V gives CDR1 ENHRY, CDR2 SYGVKD. The length of the CDR3 is 13 residues. The chain's CDR3 is CAISSGYQETQYF. In nucleotides, the CDR3 is TGTGCCATCAGTTCAGGGTACCAAGAGACCCAGTACTTC.

This clonotype was seen a few times. The chain combines TRBV20-1 with TRBJ2-5, with 12 bases identical to TRBD2. V shed 3 bases and J 3 bases; nucleotides not matched to a gene: 2. Germline V lookup: CDR1 DFQATT, CDR2 SNEGSKA (reference sequence). The CDR3 sequence is 14 residues long. The CDR3 bases are TGCAGTGCTAGGACTAGCGGGGGAAAAGAGACCCAGTACTTC. It is translated as CSARTSGGKETQYF.

Only a few counts were recorded for this clonotype. The V and J genes are TRBV11-1 and TRBJ1-1; tentatively, D is TRBD1 (6 bases). V was shortened by 3 bases and J by 5 bases, with 13 bases between the two germline ends. This CDR3 has 14 amino acids. Germline V gives CDR1 SGHAT, CDR2 FQDESV (reference sequence). CDR3: CASSFLSQGTEAFF. Written as DNA, the CDR3 is TGTGCCAGCAGCTTTCTATCCCAGGGGACTGAAGCTTTCTTT.

V is TRBV29-1 and J is TRBJ2-3, with D uncertain. Germline V CDR1 and CDR2: SQVTM, ANQGSEA. This CDR3 is 16 amino acids long. V dropped 6 bases and J dropped 4 bases, with 23 bases sitting between them. The CDR3 spells CSVVEGPNELADTQYF. The CDR3 coding sequence is TGCAGCGTGGTTGAAGGACCGAACGAACTCGCAGATACGCAGTATTTT.